This TCR beta chain was identified in a study of T cell responses to AZD1222 COVID-19 vaccine. Points from the study as a whole: Close to half of all spike-specific TCRs reportedly target regions of the variants that are unmutated. Seropositive status at baseline applied to only a handful of AZD1222 recipients.

CDR3 length: 11 residues. The germline V gene encodes CDR1 DFQATT and CDR2 SNEGSKA (reference sequence). Trimming cost V 7 bases and J 5 bases, with 12 bases left between them. On this clone itself: The target antigen is unknown.

TCRdb keeps only in-frame clones here, not all; method: immunoSEQ multiplex PCR. The table records over 100,000 clones, over 75% of them present only once. The J gene is TRBJ2-7, the V gene TRBV20-1; TRBD2 might be the D (5 bases). The TCR was taken from an adult in good health. Here the sequenced sample was peripheral blood, taken on day 0 of AZD1222 vaccination. The CDR3, as DNA: TGCAGTGTAGTTAGGACTGACGAGCAGTACTTC. Residues: CSVVRTDEQYF.